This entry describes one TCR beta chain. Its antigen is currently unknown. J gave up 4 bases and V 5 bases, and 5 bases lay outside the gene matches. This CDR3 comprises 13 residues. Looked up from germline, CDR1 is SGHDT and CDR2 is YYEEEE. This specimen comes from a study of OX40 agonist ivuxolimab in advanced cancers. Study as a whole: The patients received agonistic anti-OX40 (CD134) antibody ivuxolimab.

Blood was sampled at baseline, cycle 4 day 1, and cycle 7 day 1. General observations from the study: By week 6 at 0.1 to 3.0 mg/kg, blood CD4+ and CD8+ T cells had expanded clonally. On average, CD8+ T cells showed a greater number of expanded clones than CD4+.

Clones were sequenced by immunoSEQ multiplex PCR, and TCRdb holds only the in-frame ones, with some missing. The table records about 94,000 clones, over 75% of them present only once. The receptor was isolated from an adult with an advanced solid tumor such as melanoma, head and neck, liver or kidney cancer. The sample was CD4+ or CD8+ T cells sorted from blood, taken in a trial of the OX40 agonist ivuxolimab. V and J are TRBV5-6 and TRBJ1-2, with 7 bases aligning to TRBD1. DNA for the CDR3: TGTGCCAGCAGGGAGACAGGGAGCTATGGCTACACCTTC. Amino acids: CASRETGSYGYTF. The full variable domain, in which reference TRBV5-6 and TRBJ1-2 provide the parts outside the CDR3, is DAGVTQSPTHLIKTRGQQVTLRCSPKSGHDTVSWYQQALGQGPQFIFQYYEEEERQRGNFPDRFSGHQFPNYSSELNVNALLLGDSALYLCASRETGSYGYTFGSGTRLTVV.